This T cell receptor beta chain was documented in a study of blood T cell repertoires in COVID-19. Generated by immunoSEQ multiplex PCR, the TCRdb table keeps only in-frame clones and is missing some. The sample has 200,000 to 250,000 clones, about 90% seen once. Germline CDR1 MDHEN, CDR2 SYDVKM. This CDR3 contains 16 residues. The junction had 11 bases not matched to a gene; V was cut back by 3 bases and J by 5 bases. This clonotype was obtained from a man aged 30-40 years who had recovered from COVID-19. What was sequenced was PBMCs or T cells enriched from blood (not recorded which). The chain has TRBV28 and TRBJ2-5; TRBD1 aligns across 8 bases. CDR3 DNA: TGTGCCAGCAGTTTTTCCCGGGCCAGGGGGCGTGAGACCCAGTACTTC. It specifies CASSFSRARGRETQYF.